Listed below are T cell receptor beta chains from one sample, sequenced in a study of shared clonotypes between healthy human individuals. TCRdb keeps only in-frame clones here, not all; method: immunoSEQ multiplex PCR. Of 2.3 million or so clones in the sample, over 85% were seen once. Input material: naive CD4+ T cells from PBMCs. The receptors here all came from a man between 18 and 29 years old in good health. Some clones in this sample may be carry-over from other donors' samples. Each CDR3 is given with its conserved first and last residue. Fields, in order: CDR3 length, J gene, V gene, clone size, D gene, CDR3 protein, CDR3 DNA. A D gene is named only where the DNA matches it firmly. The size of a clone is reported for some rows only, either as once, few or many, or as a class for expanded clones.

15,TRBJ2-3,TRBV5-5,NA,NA,CASSSRLRDTDTQYF,TGTGCCAGCAGCTCCCGATTGCGCGACACAGATACGCAGTATTTT
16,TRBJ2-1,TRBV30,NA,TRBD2,CAWSVPTSGLNNEQFF,TGTGCCTGGAGTGTACCTACTAGCGGGTTAAACAATGAGCAGTTCTTC
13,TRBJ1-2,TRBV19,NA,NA,CASSPIGQNGYTF,TGTGCCAGTAGCCCGATAGGGCAGAATGGCTACACCTTC
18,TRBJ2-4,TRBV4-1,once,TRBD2,CASSPGLAGGLAKNIQYF,TGCGCCAGCAGCCCCGGACTAGCGGGAGGGTTAGCCAAAAACATTCAGTACTTC
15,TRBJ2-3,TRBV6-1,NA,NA,CASSEAWETAHVQYF,TGTGCCAGCAGTGAAGCGTGGGAGACAGCGCATGTGCAGTATTTT
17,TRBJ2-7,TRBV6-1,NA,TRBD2,CASSERGVLGPDYEQYF,TGTGCCAGCAGTGAGCGGGGGGTCCTCGGTCCGGACTACGAGCAGTACTTC
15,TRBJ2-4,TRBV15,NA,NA,CATSISPTRPNIQYF,TGTGCCACCAGCATTTCTCCGACCCGGCCAAACATTCAGTACTTC
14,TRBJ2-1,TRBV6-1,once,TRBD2,CASIGLAGVGEQFF,TGTGCCAGCATCGGACTAGCGGGAGTGGGTGAGCAGTTCTTC
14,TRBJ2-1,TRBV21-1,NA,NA,CASSKVKGGNEQFF,TGTGCCAGCAGCAAAGTCAAAGGGGGAAATGAGCAGTTCTTC
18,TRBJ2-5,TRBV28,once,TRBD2,CASSLWGQTSGREETQYF,TGTGCCAGCAGTCTCTGGGGCCAGACTAGCGGGAGAGAAGAGACCCAGTACTTC
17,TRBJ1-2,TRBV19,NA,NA,CASSIRSIFKKADGYTF,TGTGCCAGTAGTATCCGGAGTATCTTTAAAAAGGCAGATGGCTACACCTTC
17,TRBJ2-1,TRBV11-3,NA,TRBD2,CASSLRKTSGRANEQFF,TGTGCCAGCAGCTTACGGAAGACTAGCGGGAGGGCCAATGAGCAGTTCTTC
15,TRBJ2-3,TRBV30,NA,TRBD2,CAWSPASGGGDTQYF,TGTGCCTGGAGTCCGGCTAGCGGGGGGGGAGATACGCAGTATTTT
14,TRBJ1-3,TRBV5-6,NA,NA,CASSEVGERNTIYF,TGTGCCAGCTCCGAAGTCGGGGAGAGGAACACCATATATTTT
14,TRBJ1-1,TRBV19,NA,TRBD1,CASSSGQPNTEAFF,TGTGCCAGTAGTTCGGGACAGCCCAACACTGAAGCTTTCTTT
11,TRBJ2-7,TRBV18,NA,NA,CASSPRYEQYF,TGTGCCAGCTCACCGAGATACGAGCAGTACTTC
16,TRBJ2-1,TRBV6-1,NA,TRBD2,CASSVGSGRLYNEQFF,TGTGCCAGCAGTGTCGGGAGCGGGAGGTTGTACAATGAGCAGTTCTTC
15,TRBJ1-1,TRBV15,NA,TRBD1,CATSRRQGLNTEAFF,TGTGCCACCAGCAGGCGACAGGGGTTGAACACTGAAGCTTTCTTT
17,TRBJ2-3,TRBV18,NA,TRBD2,CASSPPGLAGGTDTQYF,TGTGCCAGCTCACCACCAGGACTAGCGGGAGGAACAGATACGCAGTATTTT
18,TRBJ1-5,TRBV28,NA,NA,CASSLFGVGTSSNQPQHF,TGTGCCAGCAGTTTATTCGGAGTGGGGACAAGTAGCAATCAGCCCCAGCATTTT
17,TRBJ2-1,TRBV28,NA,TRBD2,CASSSGTSGRVYNEQFF,TGTGCCAGCAGTTCCGGGACTAGCGGGAGGGTATACAATGAGCAGTTCTTC
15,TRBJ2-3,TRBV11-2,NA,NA,CASSFTSASTDTQYF,TGTGCCAGCAGCTTCACCTCGGCTAGCACAGATACGCAGTATTTT
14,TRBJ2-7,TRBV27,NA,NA,CASSSRDITYEQYF,TGTGCCAGCAGTTCACGGGACATAACTTACGAGCAGTACTTC
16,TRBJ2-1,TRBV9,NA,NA,CASSPETGPTQGEQFF,TGTGCCAGCAGCCCAGAAACCGGACCTACCCAGGGTGAGCAGTTCTTC
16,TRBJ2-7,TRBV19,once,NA,CASSIGGAGSAYEQYF,TGTGCCAGTAGTATCGGAGGTGCAGGTTCGGCCTACGAGCAGTACTTC
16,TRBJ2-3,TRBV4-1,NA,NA,CASSLSGGPRTDTQYF,TGCGCCAGCAGCCTATCAGGAGGCCCGCGCACAGATACGCAGTATTTT
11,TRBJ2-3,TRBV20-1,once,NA,CSAGPIRAQYF,TGCAGTGCTGGGCCCATACGTGCGCAGTATTTT
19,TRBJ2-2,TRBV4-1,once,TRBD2,CASSQAGYRRAGDTGELFF,TGCGCCAGCAGCCAAGCCGGGTATAGGCGAGCGGGAGACACCGGGGAGCTGTTTTTT
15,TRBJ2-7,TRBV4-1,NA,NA,CASSRGLHSSYEQYF,TGCGCCAGCAGCCGGGGACTGCACAGCTCCTACGAGCAGTACTTC
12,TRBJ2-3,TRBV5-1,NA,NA,CASSLGTNTQYF,TGCGCCAGCAGCTTAGGGACAAATACGCAGTATTTT
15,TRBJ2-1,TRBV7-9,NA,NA,CASSLSGSSYNEQFF,TGTGCCAGCAGCTTATCCGGTAGCTCCTACAATGAGCAGTTCTTC
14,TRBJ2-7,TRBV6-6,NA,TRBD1,CASNRDRGLYEQYF,TGTGCCAGCAACCGGGACAGGGGACTCTACGAGCAGTACTTC
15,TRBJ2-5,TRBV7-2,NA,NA,CASSPGRGPQETQYF,TGTGCCAGCAGCCCGGGTCGGGGGCCCCAAGAGACCCAGTACTTC
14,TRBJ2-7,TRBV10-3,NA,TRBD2,CAISRLAGNYEQYF,TGTGCCATCTCTCGACTAGCGGGGAACTACGAGCAGTACTTC
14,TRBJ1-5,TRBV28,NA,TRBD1,CASSAGTGHQPQHF,TGTGCCAGCAGCGCCGGGACAGGGCATCAGCCCCAGCATTTT
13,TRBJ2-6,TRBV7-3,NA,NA,CASSSSGANVLTF,TGTGCCAGCAGCTCCTCTGGGGCCAACGTCCTGACTTTC
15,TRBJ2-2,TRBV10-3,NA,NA,CAISEGLPGTGELFF,TGTGCCATCAGTGAGGGACTACCGGGCACCGGGGAGCTGTTTTTT
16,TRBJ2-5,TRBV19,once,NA,CASSIPGAILQETQYF,TGTGCCAGTAGTATTCCCGGAGCTATCTTGCAAGAGACCCAGTACTTC
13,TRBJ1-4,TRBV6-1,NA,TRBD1,CASSPTGNEKLFF,TGTGCCAGCAGTCCGACAGGGAATGAAAAACTGTTTTTT
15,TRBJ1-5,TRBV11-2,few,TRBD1,CASSTGQGLRQPQHF,TGTGCCAGCAGCACGGGACAGGGGCTTAGACAGCCCCAGCATTTT
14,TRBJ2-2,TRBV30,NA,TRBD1,CAWRDRGNTGELFF,TGTGCCTGGAGGGACAGGGGGAACACCGGGGAGCTGTTTTTT
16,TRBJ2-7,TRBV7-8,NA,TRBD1,CASSQPPGQGFGEQYF,TGTGCCAGCAGCCAACCCCCGGGACAGGGCTTTGGGGAGCAGTACTTC
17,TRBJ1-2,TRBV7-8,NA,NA,CASSLAYKAGSNYGYTF,TGTGCCAGCAGCTTAGCGTATAAGGCCGGATCTAACTATGGCTACACCTTC
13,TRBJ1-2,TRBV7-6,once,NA,CASSLRGNYGYTF,TGTGCCAGCAGCTTACGGGGGAACTATGGCTACACCTTC
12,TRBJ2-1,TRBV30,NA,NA,CASSASYNEQFF,TGTGCCTCTAGCGCATCCTACAATGAGCAGTTCTTC
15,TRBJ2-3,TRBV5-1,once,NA,CASSLGHGGPDTQYF,TGCGCCAGCAGCTTGGGACACGGGGGCCCAGATACGCAGTATTTT
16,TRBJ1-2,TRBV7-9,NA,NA,CASSFTGSGAVYGYTF,TGTGCCAGCAGCTTTACCGGATCAGGGGCTGTCTATGGCTACACCTTC
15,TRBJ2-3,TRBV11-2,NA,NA,CASRPGRGRTDTQYF,TGTGCCAGCAGGCCGGGTCGCGGACGCACAGATACGCAGTATTTT
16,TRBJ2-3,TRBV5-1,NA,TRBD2,CASSWGTSGYTDTQYF,TGCGCCAGCAGCTGGGGGACTAGCGGGTACACAGATACGCAGTATTTT
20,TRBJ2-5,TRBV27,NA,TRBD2,CASSLSPGRSGSLKPETQYF,TGTGCCAGCAGTTTATCCCCAGGTCGGAGCGGGAGTTTAAAGCCAGAGACCCAGTACTTC
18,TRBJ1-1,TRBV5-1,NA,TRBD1,CASSVSAGTGGKGTEAFF,TGCGCCAGCAGCGTTTCCGCCGGGACAGGGGGCAAAGGCACTGAAGCTTTCTTT
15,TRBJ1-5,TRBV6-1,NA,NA,CASSEWGRSNQPQHF,TGTGCCAGCAGTGAGTGGGGACGGAGCAATCAGCCCCAGCATTTT
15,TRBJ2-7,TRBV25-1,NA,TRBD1,CASSVTGGSSYEQYF,TGTGCCAGCAGCGTCACAGGGGGATCGTCCTACGAGCAGTACTTC
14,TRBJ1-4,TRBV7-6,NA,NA,CASSPRATNEKLFF,TGTGCCAGCAGCCCAAGGGCAACTAATGAAAAACTGTTTTTT
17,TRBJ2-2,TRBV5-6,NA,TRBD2,CASSFQAGGRGTGELFF,TGTGCCAGCAGCTTCCAAGCGGGAGGCCGGGGCACCGGGGAGCTGTTTTTT
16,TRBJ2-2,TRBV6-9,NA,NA,CASRQMTDLGTGELFF,TGTGCCAGCAGACAAATGACAGATTTGGGGACCGGGGAGCTGTTTTTT
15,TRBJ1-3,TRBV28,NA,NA,CASSSPRGSGNTIYF,TGTGCCAGCAGCAGTCCACGGGGCTCTGGAAACACCATATATTTT
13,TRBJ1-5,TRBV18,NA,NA,CASSPHRDQPQHF,TGTGCCAGCTCACCACACAGGGATCAGCCCCAGCATTTT